This entry features one T cell receptor (beta chain) sequence. Researchers ran the PCR with 60 Vbeta and 13 Jbeta primers. Using immunoSEQ multiplex PCR, the repertoire was profiled, and TCRdb retains in-frame clones only, with some absent. The table lists approximately 130,000 clones, around 78% of them singletons. The data derive from a study of cytomegalovirus exposure and HLA in healthy donors. The CDR3 has 18 amino acids. Germline CDR1 reads SGHRS; CDR2 reads YFSETQ. V was cut by 4 bases and J by 0 bases, with 17 bases left in between. V is TRBV5-1 and J is TRBJ1-6, with D possibly matching TRBD1 (5 bases). This sequence originates from a middle-aged woman in good health and CMV-seronegative. The sample taken for sequencing was PBMCs. The CDR3 region is CASSPGLGGSSYNSPLHF. In DNA, the CDR3 is TGCGCCAGCAGCCCTGGGTTGGGGGGGAGCTCCTATAATTCACCCCTCCACTTT.